This paragraph reports one TCR beta chain. V lost 0 bases, J lost 3 bases, and 16 bases lay in between. The CDR3 is 16 amino acids. Germline lookup yields CDR1 SGHKS and CDR2 YYEKEE (reference sequence). Per the original data handling: Amplifying reference gene primers gave estimates of nucleated cell counts. Clones were read by immunoSEQ multiplex PCR, and TCRdb kept only the in-frame ones, dropping some. That table supplies the V and J calls and clone size; D and trimming were determined from the DNA. The profile shows 150,000 to 200,000 clones, 79% of them singletons. The entry originates in a study of blood T cell repertoires in COVID-19. As for the study in general: Italy, Spain and the United States were the sources of the convalescent and acute COVID-19 samples. T cells, B-cell-depleted T cells, or PBMCs supplied cDNA or gDNA.

This sequence was found in a man aged 60 to 75 with active or convalescent COVID-19. The source material was peripheral blood. The chain joins TRBV5-5 to TRBJ2-7; D perhaps matches TRBD2 (5 bases). The CDR3 DNA is TGTGCCAGCAGCTTGGAAAACGTCCCGGGGTACTACGAGCAGTACTTC. This gives the protein CASSLENVPGYYEQYF.